The TCR beta chain described here comes from a study of cytomegalovirus exposure and HLA in healthy donors. This clone appeared a few times. The antigen remains undetermined. General study findings and limits: Later analysis suggested links between common viral pathogens and several top significant clusters.

The CDR3 runs to 12 residues. Germline V CDR1 and CDR2: GTSNPN, SVGIG (reference sequence). Trimming left V 0 bases short and J 7 bases short, with 6 bases between. Both 60 Vbeta primers and 13 Jbeta primers went into the PCR. Data came from immunoSEQ multiplex PCR; TCRdb stores just in-frame clones and leaves some out. The sample yields roughly 200,000 clones, approximately 80% seen once. Sequencing used PBMCs. This receptor was identified in a female donor in good health and CMV-seronegative. V and J are TRBV30 and TRBJ1-4; D gene ambiguous. DNA of the CDR3: TGTGCCTGGAGTGTAAGCGCTGAAAAACTGTTTTTT. This gives the protein CAWSVSAEKLFF.